These 10 T cell receptor beta chains came from one sample sequenced in a study of persistence of HIV-infected CD4 T cells. The libraries were made with immunoSEQ version 4 in survey mode. Using immunoSEQ multiplex PCR, the repertoire was profiled, and TCRdb retains in-frame clones only, with some absent. Among more than 10,000 clones listed, roughly 71% were seen once. Cells were stimulated with CMV-infected fibroblast lysates at 8 to 10 ug/mL. Responding CD4+ T cells were sorted by upregulation of both CD40 ligand and CD69. What these receptors recognize is not known. The input for sequencing was CD4+ T cells sorted from PBMCs after roughly 18-hour stimulation, taken from a patient who received antiretroviral therapy. These receptors were taken from an adult man with HIV who was CMV-seropositive.

The CDR3 DNA reads as TGTGCCAGCAGTGAGCGGACGGCTAACTATGGCTACACCTTC. Translating gives CASSERTANYGYTF. The chain joins TRBV2 to TRBJ1-2; D not resolved. Trimming shortened V by 3 bases and J by 0 bases, and 8 bases separated the two germline ends. The CDR3 length is 14 residues. The germline gives CDR1 SNHLY, CDR2 FYNNEI.

The chain carries TRBV3-1 (or the pseudogene TRBV3-2) and TRBJ2-7; D possibly corresponds to TRBD1 (6 bases). This CDR3 contains 14 residues. Per the germline V gene, CDR1 is LGHDT and CDR2 is YNNKEL (reference sequence). V gave up 0 bases and J gave up 9 bases, with 15 bases separating them. Here the CDR3 DNA reads TGTGCCAGCAGCCAAGATAGTGGGGGCCTGACGCAGTACTTC. Encoded protein: CASSQDSGGLTQYF.

Concerning this clone: Distinct nucleotide sequences in the sample also encode this CDR3. The rearrangement uses TRBV5-1 and TRBJ2-7; 8 bases align to TRBD1. This CDR3 comprises 15 residues. Germline V gene sequence: CDR1 SGHRS, CDR2 YFSETQ. J gave up 2 bases and V 0 bases, and 4 bases lay outside the gene matches. CDR3 residues: CASSLGGTGTYEQYF. DNA for the CDR3: TGCGCCAGCAGCTTGGGTGGGACAGGAACCTACGAGCAGTACTTC.

V is TRBV7-8 and J is TRBJ1-2, with a possible D match to TRBD1 (5 bases). CDR1 is SGHVS and CDR2 is FQNEAQ in the germline V gene. The V and J ends lost 0 bases and 8 bases respectively, with 10 bases between them. The CDR3 extends over 13 amino acids. CDR3 DNA sequence: TGTGCCAGCAGCTTAGCCTGGGGGTGGGGCTACACCTTC. Its protein product is CASSLAWGWGYTF.

The chain employs TRBV9 and TRBJ2-3, with a weak D call TRBD2 (5 bases). Per the germline V gene, CDR1 is SGDLS and CDR2 is YYNGEE. Trimming removed 3 bases from V and 2 bases from J, with 13 bases in between. The CDR3 extends over 15 amino acids. CDR3 bases: TGTGCCAGCAGCGGATCTCGGGATCCCACAGATACGCAGTATTTT. Residues: CASSGSRDPTDTQYF.

This clone was detected a few times. The rearrangement joins TRBV6-6 to TRBJ1-5; no definite D call. The V end was cut by 6 bases, the J end by 0 bases, with 6 bases between. The CDR3 covers 13 residues. Germline lookup yields CDR1 MNHNY and CDR2 SVGAGI (reference sequence). The CDR3 DNA reads TGTGCCAGCAGCACGTATAGCAATCAGCCCCAGCATTTT. Its translation: CASSTYSNQPQHF.

The chain's CDR3 is CASTAYLGDYGYTF. The CDR3 nucleotides are TGTGCCAGCACCGCGTACCTCGGGGACTATGGCTACACCTTC. The V and J genes are TRBV3-1 (or the pseudogene TRBV3-2) and TRBJ1-2, with D uncertain. Germline-derived CDR1 and CDR2 are LGHDT and YNNKEL (reference sequence). This CDR3 has 14 amino acids. With 7 bases removed from V and 3 bases from J, the gap between germline ends came to 15 bases.

The chain couples TRBV12-5 to TRBJ2-6; TRBD1 aligns across 10 bases. The CDR3 is 17 residues long. CDR1 and CDR2 from the germline V gene are LGHNT and FRNRAP. The V segment lost 5 bases and the J segment 2 bases; nucleotides outside the gene matches: 6. CDR3 in DNA: TGTGCTAGTGGTGCCGGGACAGGGGCTCCTGGGGCCAACGTCCTGACTTTC. Translating gives CASGAGTGAPGANVLTF.

This chain uses TRBV6-6 with TRBJ2-3; D gene unclear. Trimming removed 7 bases from V and 6 bases from J, with 11 bases in between. Germline assignment: CDR1 MNHNY and CDR2 SVGAGI (reference sequence). The CDR3 spans 12 residues. The CDR3 region has the DNA TGTGCCAGCAAGAGGTTGGTGGATACGCAGTATTTT. This translates into CASKRLVDTQYF.

The CDR3 is CASSFPSERGTNEQYF. The CDR3 DNA follows: TGTGCCAGCAGTTTCCCCTCAGAGCGGGGGACGAACGAGCAGTACTTC. The chain employs TRBV6-6 and TRBJ2-7; 8 positions agree with TRBD2. After removal of 4 bases from V and 5 bases from J, the junction contained 13 bases not matched to a gene. CDR1 and CDR2 from the germline V gene are MNHNY and SVGAGI (reference sequence). This CDR3 is built from 16 residues.